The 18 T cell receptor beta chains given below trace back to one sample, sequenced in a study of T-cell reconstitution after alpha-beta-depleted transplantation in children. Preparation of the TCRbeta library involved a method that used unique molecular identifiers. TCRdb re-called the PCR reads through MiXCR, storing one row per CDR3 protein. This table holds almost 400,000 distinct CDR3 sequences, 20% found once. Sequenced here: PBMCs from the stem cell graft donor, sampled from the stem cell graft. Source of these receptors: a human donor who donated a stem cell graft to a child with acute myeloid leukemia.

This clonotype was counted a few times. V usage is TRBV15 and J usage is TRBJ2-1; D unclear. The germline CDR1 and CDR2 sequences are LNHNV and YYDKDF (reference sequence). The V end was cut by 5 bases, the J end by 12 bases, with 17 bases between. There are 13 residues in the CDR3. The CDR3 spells CATSRRSDIGQFF. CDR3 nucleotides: TGTGCCACCAGCCGCCGTTCCGATATTGGGCAGTTCTTC.

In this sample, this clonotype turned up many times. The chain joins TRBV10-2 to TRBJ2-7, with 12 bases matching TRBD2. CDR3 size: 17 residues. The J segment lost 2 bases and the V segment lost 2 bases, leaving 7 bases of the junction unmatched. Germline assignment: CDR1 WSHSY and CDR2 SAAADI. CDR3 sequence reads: CASSETGLAGLPYEQYF. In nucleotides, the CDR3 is TGCGCCAGCAGTGAGACCGGACTAGCGGGATTACCCTACGAGCAGTACTTC.

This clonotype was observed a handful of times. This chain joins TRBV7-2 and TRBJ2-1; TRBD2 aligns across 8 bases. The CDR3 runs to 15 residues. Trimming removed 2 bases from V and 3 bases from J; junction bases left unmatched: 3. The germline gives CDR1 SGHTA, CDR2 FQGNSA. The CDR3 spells CASSLYSGGYNEQFF. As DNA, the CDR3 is TGTGCCAGCAGCTTATACAGCGGGGGCTACAATGAGCAGTTCTTC.

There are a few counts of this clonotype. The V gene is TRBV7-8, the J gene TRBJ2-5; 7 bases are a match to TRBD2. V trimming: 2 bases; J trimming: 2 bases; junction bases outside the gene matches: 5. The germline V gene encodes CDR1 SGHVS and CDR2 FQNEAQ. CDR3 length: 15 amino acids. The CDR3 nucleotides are TGTGCCAGCAGCTTAAGGAGCGGGATTCAAGAGACCCAGTACTTC. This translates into CASSLRSGIQETQYF. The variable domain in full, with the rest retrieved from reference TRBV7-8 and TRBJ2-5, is GAGVSQSPRYKVAKRGQDVALRCDPISGHVSLFWYQQALGQGPEFLTYFQNEAQLDKSGLPSDRFFAERPEGSVSTLKIQRTQQEDSAVYLCASSLRSGIQETQYFGPGTRLLVL.

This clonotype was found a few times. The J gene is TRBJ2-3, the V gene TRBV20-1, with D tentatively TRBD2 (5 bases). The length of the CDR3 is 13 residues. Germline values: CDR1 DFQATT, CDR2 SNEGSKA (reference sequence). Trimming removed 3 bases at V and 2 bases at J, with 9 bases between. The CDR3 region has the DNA TGCAGTGCTAGGGTGCGGGCCACAGATACGCAGTATTTT. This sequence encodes CSARVRATDTQYF.

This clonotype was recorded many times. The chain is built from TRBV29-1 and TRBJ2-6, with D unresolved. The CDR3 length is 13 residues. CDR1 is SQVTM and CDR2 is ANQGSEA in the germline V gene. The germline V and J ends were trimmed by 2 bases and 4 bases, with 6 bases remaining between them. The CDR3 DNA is TGCAGCGTTGAATTTTCGGGGGCCAACGTCCTGACTTTC. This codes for CSVEFSGANVLTF.

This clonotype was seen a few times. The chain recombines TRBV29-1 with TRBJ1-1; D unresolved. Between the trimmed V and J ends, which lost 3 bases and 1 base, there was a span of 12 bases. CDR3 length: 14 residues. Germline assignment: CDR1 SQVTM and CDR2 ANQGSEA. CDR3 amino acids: CSVDDLLENTEAFF. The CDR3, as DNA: TGCAGCGTTGATGACCTACTGGAGAACACTGAAGCTTTCTTT. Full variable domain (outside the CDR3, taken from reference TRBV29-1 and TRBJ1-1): SAVISQKPSRDICQRGTSLTIQCQVDSQVTMMFWYRQQPGQSLTLIATANQGSEATYESGFVIDKFPISRPNLTFSTLTVSNMSPEDSSIYLCSVDDLLENTEAFFGQGTRLTVV.

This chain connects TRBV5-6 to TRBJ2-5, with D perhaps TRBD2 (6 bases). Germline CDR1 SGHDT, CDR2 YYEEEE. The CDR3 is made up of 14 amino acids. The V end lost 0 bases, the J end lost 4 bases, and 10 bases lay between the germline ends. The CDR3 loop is CASSLAGGLETQYF. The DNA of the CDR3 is TGTGCCAGCAGCTTGGCTGGAGGGCTAGAGACCCAGTACTTC.

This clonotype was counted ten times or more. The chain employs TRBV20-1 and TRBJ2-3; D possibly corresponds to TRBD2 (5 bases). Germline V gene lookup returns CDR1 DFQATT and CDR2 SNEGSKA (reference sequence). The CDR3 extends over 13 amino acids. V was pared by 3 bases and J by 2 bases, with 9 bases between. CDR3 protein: CSASVAPTDTQYF. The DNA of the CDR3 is TGCAGTGCTAGTGTAGCGCCCACAGATACGCAGTATTTT.

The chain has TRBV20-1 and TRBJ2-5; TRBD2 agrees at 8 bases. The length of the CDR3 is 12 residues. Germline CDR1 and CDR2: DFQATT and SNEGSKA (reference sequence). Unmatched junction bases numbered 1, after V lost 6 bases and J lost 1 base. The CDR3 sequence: CSALAGQETQYF. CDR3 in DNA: TGCAGTGCCCTAGCGGGCCAAGAGACCCAGTACTTC.

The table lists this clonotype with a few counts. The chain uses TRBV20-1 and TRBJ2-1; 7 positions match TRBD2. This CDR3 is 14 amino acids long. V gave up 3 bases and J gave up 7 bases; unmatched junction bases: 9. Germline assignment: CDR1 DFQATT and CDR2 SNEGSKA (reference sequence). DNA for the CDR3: TGCAGTGCTAGGGCCCTAGCGGACGGGAATGAGCAGTTCTTC. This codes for CSARALADGNEQFF.

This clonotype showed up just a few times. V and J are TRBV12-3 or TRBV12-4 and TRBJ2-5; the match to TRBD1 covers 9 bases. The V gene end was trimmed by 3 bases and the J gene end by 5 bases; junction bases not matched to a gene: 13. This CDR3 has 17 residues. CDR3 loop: CASSFSPGQGLGETQYF. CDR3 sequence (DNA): TGTGCCAGCAGTTTTTCCCCGGGACAGGGCCTTGGCGAGACCCAGTACTTC.

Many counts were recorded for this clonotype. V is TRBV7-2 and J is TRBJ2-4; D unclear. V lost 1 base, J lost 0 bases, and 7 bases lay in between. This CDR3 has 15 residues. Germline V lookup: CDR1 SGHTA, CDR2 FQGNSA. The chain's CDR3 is CASSLVSLAKNIQYF. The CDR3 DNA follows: TGTGCCAGCAGCTTAGTCAGTCTAGCCAAAAACATTCAGTACTTC.

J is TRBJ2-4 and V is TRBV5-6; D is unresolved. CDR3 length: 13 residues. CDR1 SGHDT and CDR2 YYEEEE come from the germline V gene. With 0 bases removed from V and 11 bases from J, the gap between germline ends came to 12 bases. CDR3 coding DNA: TGTGCCAGCAGCTTGGTGGGTGAAACGCTTCAGTACTTC. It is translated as CASSLVGETLQYF.

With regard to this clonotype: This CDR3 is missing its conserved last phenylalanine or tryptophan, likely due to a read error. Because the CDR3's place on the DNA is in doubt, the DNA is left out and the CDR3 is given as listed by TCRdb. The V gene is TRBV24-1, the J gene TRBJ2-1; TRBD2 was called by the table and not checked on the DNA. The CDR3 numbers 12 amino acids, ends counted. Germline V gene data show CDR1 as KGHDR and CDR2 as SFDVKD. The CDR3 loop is CATSDSAAGLII.

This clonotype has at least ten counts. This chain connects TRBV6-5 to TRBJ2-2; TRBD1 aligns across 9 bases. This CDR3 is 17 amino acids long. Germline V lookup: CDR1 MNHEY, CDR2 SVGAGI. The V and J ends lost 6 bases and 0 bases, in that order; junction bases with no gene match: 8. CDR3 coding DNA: TGTGCCAGCAGAACCGGGACAGGGAATGCGAACACCGGGGAGCTGTTTTTT. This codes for CASRTGTGNANTGELFF.

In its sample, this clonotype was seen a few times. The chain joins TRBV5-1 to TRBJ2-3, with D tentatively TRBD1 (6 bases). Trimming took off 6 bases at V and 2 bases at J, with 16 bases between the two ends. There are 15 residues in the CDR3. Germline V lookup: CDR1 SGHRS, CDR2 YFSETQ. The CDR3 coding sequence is TGCGCCAGCAACTCGGACAGCTATCACACAGATACGCAGTATTTT. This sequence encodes CASNSDSYHTDTQYF.

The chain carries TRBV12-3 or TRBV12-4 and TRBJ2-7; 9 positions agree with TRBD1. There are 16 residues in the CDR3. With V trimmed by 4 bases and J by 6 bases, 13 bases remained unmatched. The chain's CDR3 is CASSSGRDRVGREQYF. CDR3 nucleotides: TGTGCCAGCAGTTCGGGGCGGGACAGGGTAGGGCGCGAGCAGTACTTC.